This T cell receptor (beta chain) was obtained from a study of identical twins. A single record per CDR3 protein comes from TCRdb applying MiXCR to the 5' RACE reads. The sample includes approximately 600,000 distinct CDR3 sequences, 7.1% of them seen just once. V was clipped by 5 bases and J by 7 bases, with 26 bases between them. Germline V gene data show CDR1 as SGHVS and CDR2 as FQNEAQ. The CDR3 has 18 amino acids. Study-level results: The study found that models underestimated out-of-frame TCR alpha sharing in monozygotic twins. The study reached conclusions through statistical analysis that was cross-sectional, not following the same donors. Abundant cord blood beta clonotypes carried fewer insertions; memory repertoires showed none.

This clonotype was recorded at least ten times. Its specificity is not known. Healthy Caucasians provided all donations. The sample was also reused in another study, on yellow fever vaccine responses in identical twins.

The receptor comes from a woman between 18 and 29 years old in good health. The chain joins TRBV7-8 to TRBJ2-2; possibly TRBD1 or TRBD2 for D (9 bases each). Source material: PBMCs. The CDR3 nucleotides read TGTGCCAGCAGCAAACGGGGCCTAGCGGGACAGGGAGGCGGGGAGCTGTTTTTT. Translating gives CASSKRGLAGQGGGELFF.